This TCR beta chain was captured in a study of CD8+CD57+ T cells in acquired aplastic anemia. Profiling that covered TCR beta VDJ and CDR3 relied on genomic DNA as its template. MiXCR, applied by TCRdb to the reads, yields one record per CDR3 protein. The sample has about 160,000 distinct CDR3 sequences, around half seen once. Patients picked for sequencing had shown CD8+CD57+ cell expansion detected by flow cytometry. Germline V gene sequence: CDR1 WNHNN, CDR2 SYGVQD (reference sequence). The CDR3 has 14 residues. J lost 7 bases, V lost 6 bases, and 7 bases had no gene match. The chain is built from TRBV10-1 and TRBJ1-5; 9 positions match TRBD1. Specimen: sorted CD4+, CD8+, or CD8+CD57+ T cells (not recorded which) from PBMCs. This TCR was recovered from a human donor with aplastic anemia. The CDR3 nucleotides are TGCGCCAGCAGCACAGGGGGCGTAGGACAGCCCCAGCATTTT. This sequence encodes CASSTGGVGQPQHF.